These 26 T cell receptor beta chains share one sample of origin, sequenced in a study of T-cell memory formation after mild COVID-19. Via MiXCR, TCRdb re-called the 5' RACE reads, giving one row per CDR3 protein. This table holds 85,000 to 130,000 distinct CDR3 sequences, approximately 15% found once. Sequencing was done on a sample of PBMCs or a T cell subset sorted from them (not recorded which). The receptors were sampled from an adult woman who had mild COVID-19 (a few samples of this study predate the infection). Cell type and time point are not known.

This clonotype was counted only a few times. The gene calls are TRBV9 and TRBJ2-5, with D maybe TRBD2 (6 bases). CDR3 length equals 14 residues. Germline V gene lookup returns CDR1 SGDLS and CDR2 YYNGEE. Between the trimmed V and J ends, which lost 0 bases and 4 bases, there was a span of 10 bases. This chain's CDR3 is CASSVGGGSETQYF. CDR3 nucleotide sequence: TGTGCCAGCAGCGTAGGCGGAGGGTCAGAGACCCAGTACTTC.

The chain links TRBV7-9 to TRBJ1-1; D unresolved. The CDR3 consists of 16 residues. The germline V gene encodes CDR1 SEHNR and CDR2 FQNEAQ (reference sequence). Trimming removed 5 bases at V and 5 bases at J, with 21 bases between. CDR3 bases: TGTGCCAGCAGCCCTACACCAGGCCGCAACGAAACTGAAGCTTTCTTT. It specifies CASSPTPGRNETEAFF.

This clonotype appeared a few times. The J gene is TRBJ2-2, the V gene TRBV5-8; D is unresolved. Germline loops: CDR1 SGHTS, CDR2 YDEGEE. This CDR3 spans 14 amino acids. V was cut by 4 bases and J by 4 bases, with 11 bases left in between. The CDR3: CASSPVVGTGELFF. The CDR3 DNA is TGTGCCAGCAGCCCCGTGGTTGGCACCGGGGAGCTGTTTTTT.

The chain employs TRBV29-1 and TRBJ2-6, with D uncertain. This CDR3 comprises 13 residues. CDR1 SQVTM and CDR2 ANQGSEA come from the germline V gene. Trimming took 5 bases from V and 0 from J, leaving 5 bases between them. CDR3 sequence reads: CSVQASGANVLTF. The CDR3 region has the DNA TGCAGCGTTCAGGCCTCTGGGGCCAACGTCCTGACTTTC.

This clonotype was seen a few times. The V and J genes are TRBV10-3 and TRBJ2-7; D is ambiguous. From germline, CDR1 is ENHRY and CDR2 SYGVKD. The CDR3 length is 13 residues. V lost 6 bases and J 0 bases, leaving 9 bases between the germline ends. Here the CDR3 reads CAIREPDSYEQYF. As DNA, the CDR3 is TGTGCCATCAGAGAACCGGACTCCTACGAGCAGTACTTC.

The genes are TRBV12-3 or TRBV12-4 and TRBJ2-3; D is uncertain. Between the trimmed V and J ends, which lost 3 bases and 0 bases, there was a span of 10 bases. The CDR3 consists of 15 residues. CDR3 protein: CASSFPQHSTDTQYF. CDR3 sequence (DNA): TGTGCCAGCAGTTTTCCCCAGCATAGCACAGATACGCAGTATTTT.

By sample fraction, this clonotype is large (0.1 to 1%). The chain employs TRBV7-3 and TRBJ2-1; tentative D call: TRBD2 (5 bases). CDR3 length equals 17 residues. The V gene lost 2 bases and the J gene lost 5 bases, with 19 bases spanning the gap. Germline CDR1 is SGHTA and CDR2 is FQGTGA. CDR3 in amino acids: CASSLGSPVGRNNEQFF. The CDR3 DNA is TGTGCCAGCAGCTTAGGGAGCCCCGTTGGTAGGAACAATGAGCAGTTCTTC.

This clonotype has just a few counts. V is TRBV24-1 and J is TRBJ1-1, with unresolved D. The CDR3 spans 11 residues. CDR1 and CDR2 from the germline V gene are KGHDR and SFDVKD. The ends were cut back, 5 bases at V and 7 bases at J, with 7 bases in the middle. The CDR3 loop reads CATSVRNEAFF. CDR3 bases: TGTGCCACCAGTGTAAGGAATGAAGCTTTCTTT.

The chain is built from TRBV7-9 and TRBJ2-2; D unresolved. The CDR3 totals 13 residues. The V and J ends lost 1 base and 4 bases respectively, with 4 bases between them. CDR1 is SEHNR, CDR2 FQNEAQ, per germline (reference sequence). The CDR3 sequence is CASSLGSTGELFF. The CDR3 DNA is TGTGCCAGCAGCTTAGGATCCACCGGGGAGCTGTTTTTT.

This clonotype was found many times. The V call is TRBV4-2, the J call TRBJ2-5; tentatively, D is TRBD2 (7 bases). CDR3 length equals 12 residues. Germline assignment: CDR1 LGHNA and CDR2 YNFKEQ. V lost 4 bases and J 5 bases, leaving 8 bases between the germline ends. As DNA, the CDR3 is TGTGCCAGCAGCCCGGGGGGCGAGACCCAGTACTTC. Translated: CASSPGGETQYF.

The rearrangement uses TRBV5-1 and TRBJ2-5; D is ambiguous. This CDR3 spans 15 amino acids. Germline values: CDR1 SGHRS, CDR2 YFSETQ. V shed 4 bases and J shed 4 bases, with 17 bases lying between them. CDR3 sequence (DNA): TGCGCCAGCAGCGGAGAACTGACGGACCGAGAGACCCAGTACTTC. It codes for CASSGELTDRETQYF.

This sequence joins TRBV13 and TRBJ2-7, with D perhaps matching TRBD1 or TRBD2 (6 bases each). Germline CDR1 and CDR2: PRHDT and FYEKMQ (reference sequence). The CDR3 is 16 residues long. With 5 bases removed from V and 2 bases from J, the gap between germline ends came to 19 bases. This chain's CDR3 is CASSLPVGGRPYEQYF. The CDR3 bases are TGTGCCAGCAGCCTCCCAGTTGGGGGGCGACCCTACGAGCAGTACTTC.

This clonotype was seen at least ten times. This chain uses TRBV7-6 with TRBJ2-7; 9 nucleotides align to TRBD1. This CDR3 comprises 14 residues. CDR1 and CDR2 (germline): SGHVS, FNYEAQ. Trimming at V came to 5 bases and at J to 6 bases, leaving 8 bases not matched to a gene. The CDR3 DNA reads as TGTGCCAGCAGCCCGTCCGGGACAGGGATCGAGCAGTACTTC. Amino acid sequence: CASSPSGTGIEQYF. The full variable domain, its missing parts supplied by reference TRBV7-6 and TRBJ2-7, is GAGVSQSPRYKVTKRGQDVALRCDPISGHVSLYWYRQALGQGPEFLTYFNYEAQQDKSGLPNDRFSAERPEGSISTLTIQRTEQRDSAMYRCASSPSGTGIEQYFGPGTRLTVT.

This clonotype turned up a few times. V usage is TRBV9 and J usage is TRBJ1-5; TRBD1 might be the D (6 bases). With 4 bases removed from V and 5 bases from J, the gap between germline ends came to 16 bases. The CDR3 is 15 amino acids. Germline V gene sequence: CDR1 SGDLS, CDR2 YYNGEE. The CDR3 here is CASSPEGGADQPQHF. In nucleotides, the CDR3 is TGTGCCAGCAGCCCCGAAGGGGGGGCCGATCAGCCCCAGCATTTT.

This chain connects TRBV29-1 to TRBJ2-1; D possibly corresponds to TRBD2 (6 bases). This CDR3 spans 13 amino acids. The germline V and J ends were trimmed by 4 bases and 4 bases, with 11 bases remaining between them. Germline V gene data show CDR1 as SQVTM and CDR2 as ANQGSEA. CDR3 nucleotides: TGCAGCGTTGTAAGGGACTCATACAATGAGCAGTTCTTC. Encoded protein: CSVVRDSYNEQFF.

This clonotype was seen a few times. The junction does not match germline at one end; this may be a read error. This chain joins TRBV19 and TRBJ1-1, with D maybe TRBD1 (5 bases). Per the germline V gene, CDR1 is LNHDA and CDR2 is SQIVND (reference sequence). The CDR3 is 11 amino acids. CDR3 sequence (DNA): TGTGCCAGTAGTATAGGGGGCGGCCTTAATTTT. This sequence encodes CASSIGGGLNF.

This clonotype was detected only a few times. CDR3 coding DNA: TGTGCCAGCCAGGACGGGGCAGATACGCAGTATTTT. It yields the protein CASQDGADTQYF. The chain is built from TRBV7-9 and TRBJ2-3, with TRBD2 as a possible D gene (5 bases). The germline V and J ends were trimmed by 8 bases and 4 bases, with 10 bases remaining between them. There are 12 residues in the CDR3. Germline-derived CDR1 and CDR2 are SEHNR and FQNEAQ (reference sequence).

This clonotype was counted only a few times. The chain carries TRBV5-1 and TRBJ2-7; possibly TRBD1 or TRBD2 for D (5 bases each). The CDR3 consists of 14 residues. Germline V CDR1 and CDR2: SGHRS, YFSETQ. The germline V and J ends were trimmed by 4 bases and 2 bases, with 13 bases remaining between them. The CDR3 region has the DNA TGCGCCAGCAGCCCCGGGACCGACCCCTACGAGCAGTACTTC. Translated, it gives CASSPGTDPYEQYF.

This clonotype has only a few counts. The J gene is TRBJ2-1, the V gene TRBV20-1; D not resolved. Trimming stripped 1 base from V and 10 bases from J, with 11 bases between. From germline, CDR1 is DFQATT and CDR2 SNEGSKA (reference sequence). The CDR3 totals 12 residues. The CDR3 region is CSARVIGVEQFF. CDR3 nucleotides: TGCAGTGCTAGAGTTATCGGTGTCGAGCAGTTCTTC.

The rearrangement joins TRBV11-2 to TRBJ2-7; D is undetermined. From germline, CDR1 is SGHAT and CDR2 FQNNGV. This CDR3 has 12 residues. Trimming removed 1 base from V and 5 bases from J, with 6 bases in between. Here the CDR3 DNA reads TGTGCCAGCAGCTTAGTCGTGAACGAGCAGTACTTC. Translated: CASSLVVNEQYF.

A few counts support this clonotype. The chain employs TRBV12-3 or TRBV12-4 and TRBJ1-1; no clear D gene. This CDR3 has 12 residues. Between the trimmed V and J ends, which lost 7 bases and 1 base, there was a span of 7 bases. CDR3 in amino acids: CASTLGNTEAFF. The CDR3 DNA reads as TGTGCCAGCACCCTCGGGAACACTGAAGCTTTCTTT.

J is TRBJ2-7 and V is TRBV12-3 or TRBV12-4; D is uncertain. V was pared by 8 bases and J by 2 bases, with 10 bases between. The CDR3 has 12 residues. The DNA of the CDR3 is TGTGCCAGCGGTGAGCGAGCCTACGAGCAGTACTTC. Translation gives CASGERAYEQYF.

This clonotype was picked up a small number of times. The CDR3 is CAWSVGISANTEAFF. DNA of the CDR3: TGTGCCTGGAGTGTAGGTATTTCGGCGAACACTGAAGCTTTCTTT. The chain uses TRBV30 and TRBJ1-1; no clear D gene. The V gene lost 0 bases and the J gene lost 1 base, with 12 bases spanning the gap. This CDR3 spans 15 amino acids. Germline values: CDR1 GTSNPN, CDR2 SVGIG (reference sequence).

The V call is TRBV27, the J call TRBJ1-2; D is uncertain. Germline V gene sequence: CDR1 MNHEY, CDR2 SMNVEV (reference sequence). V lost 3 bases, J lost 4 bases, and 12 bases lay in between. The CDR3 is 14 residues long. CDR3 loop: CASSFHGEPYGYTF. CDR3 sequence (DNA): TGTGCCAGCAGTTTCCACGGGGAACCCTATGGCTACACCTTC.

The chain employs TRBV13 and TRBJ1-1; possible D gene TRBD1, 5 bases. Germline V gene lookup returns CDR1 PRHDT and CDR2 FYEKMQ (reference sequence). The CDR3 extends over 13 amino acids. Trimming removed 7 bases from V and 4 bases from J, with 13 bases in between. CDR3 in amino acids: CASTRLGVTEAFF. CDR3 coding DNA: TGTGCCAGCACCAGATTGGGGGTCACTGAAGCTTTCTTT.

The gene calls are TRBV7-3 and TRBJ1-1, with a weak D call TRBD1 (5 bases). V was shortened by 2 bases and J by 6 bases, with 22 bases between the two germline ends. From germline, CDR1 is SGHTA and CDR2 FQGTGA. The CDR3 runs to 17 residues. The CDR3 DNA follows: TGTGCCAGCAGCTTAGAAGTTTTGGCCGGGGCGGCCCCTGAAGCTTTCTTT. Its translation: CASSLEVLAGAAPEAFF. Full variable domain (remainder filled in from reference TRBV7-3 and TRBJ1-1): GAGVSQTPSNKVTEKGKYVELRCDPISGHTALYWYRQSLGQGPEFLIYFQGTGAADDSGLPNDRFFAVRPEGSVSTLKIQRTERGDSAVYLCASSLEVLAGAAPEAFFGQGTRLTVV.